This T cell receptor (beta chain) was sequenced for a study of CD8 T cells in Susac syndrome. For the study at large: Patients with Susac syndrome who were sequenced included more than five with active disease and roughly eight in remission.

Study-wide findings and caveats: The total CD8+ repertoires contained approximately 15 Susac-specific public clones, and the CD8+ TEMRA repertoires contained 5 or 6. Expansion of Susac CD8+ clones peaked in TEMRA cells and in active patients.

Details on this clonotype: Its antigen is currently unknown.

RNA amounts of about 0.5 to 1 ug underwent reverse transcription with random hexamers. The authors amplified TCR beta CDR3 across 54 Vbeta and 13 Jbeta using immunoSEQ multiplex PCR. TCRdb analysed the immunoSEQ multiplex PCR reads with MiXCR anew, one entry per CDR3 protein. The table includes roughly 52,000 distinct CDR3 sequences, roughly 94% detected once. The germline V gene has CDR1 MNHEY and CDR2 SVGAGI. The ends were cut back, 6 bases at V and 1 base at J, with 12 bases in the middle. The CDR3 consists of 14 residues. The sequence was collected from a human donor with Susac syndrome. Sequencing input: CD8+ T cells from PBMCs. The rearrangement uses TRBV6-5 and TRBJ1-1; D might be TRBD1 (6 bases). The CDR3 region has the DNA TGTGCCAGCAGCAGCCAGGGACAGAACACTGAAGCTTTCTTT. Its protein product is CASSSQGQNTEAFF.